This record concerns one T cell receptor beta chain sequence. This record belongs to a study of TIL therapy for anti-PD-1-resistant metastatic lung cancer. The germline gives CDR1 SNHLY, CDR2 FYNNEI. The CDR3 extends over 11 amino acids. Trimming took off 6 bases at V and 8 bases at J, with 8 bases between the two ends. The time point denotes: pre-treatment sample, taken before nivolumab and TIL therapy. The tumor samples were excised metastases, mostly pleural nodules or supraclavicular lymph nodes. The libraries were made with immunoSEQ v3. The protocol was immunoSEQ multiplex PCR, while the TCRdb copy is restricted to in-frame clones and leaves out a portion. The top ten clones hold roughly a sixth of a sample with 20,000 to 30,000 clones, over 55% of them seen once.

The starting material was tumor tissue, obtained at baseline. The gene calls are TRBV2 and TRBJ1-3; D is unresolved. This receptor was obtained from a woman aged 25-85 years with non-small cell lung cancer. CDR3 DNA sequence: TGTGCCAGCAGAACTCTAGACACCATATATTTT. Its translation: CASRTLDTIYF.